This T cell receptor (beta chain) was obtained from a study of post-analysis software for immune sequencing data. The wider study: Patients with relapsing-remitting, secondary progressive and progressive-relapsing multiple sclerosis courses were all represented. Study results and caveats: Samples from one preparation batch, clustered by F measure, grouped strongly together. Roughly five TRBV segments, including TRBV5-6, TRBV5-1 and TRBV20-1, were more frequent in patients than controls. Versus controls, multiple sclerosis patients showed significantly lower diversity (normalized Chao1).

Notes on this clonotype: What it binds is not known.

The CDR3 sequence is 14 residues long. Germline V gives CDR1 MNHEY, CDR2 SVGEGT. V lost 6 bases and J lost 0, with 9 bases in between. TCR beta cDNA libraries had unique molecular identifiers. Each CDR3 protein is one row after TCRdb ran MiXCR on the PCR reads. Of a few hundred thousand distinct CDR3 sequences listed, less than 40% are singletons. The sequenced sample consisted of blood. The V and J genes are TRBV6-2 or TRBV6-3 and TRBJ1-5; no definite D call. The clonotype originates from a girl under 18 with multiple sclerosis. The CDR3 loop reads CASSPDYSNQPQHF. The CDR3 DNA reads TGTGCCAGCAGCCCAGATTATAGCAATCAGCCCCAGCATTTT.